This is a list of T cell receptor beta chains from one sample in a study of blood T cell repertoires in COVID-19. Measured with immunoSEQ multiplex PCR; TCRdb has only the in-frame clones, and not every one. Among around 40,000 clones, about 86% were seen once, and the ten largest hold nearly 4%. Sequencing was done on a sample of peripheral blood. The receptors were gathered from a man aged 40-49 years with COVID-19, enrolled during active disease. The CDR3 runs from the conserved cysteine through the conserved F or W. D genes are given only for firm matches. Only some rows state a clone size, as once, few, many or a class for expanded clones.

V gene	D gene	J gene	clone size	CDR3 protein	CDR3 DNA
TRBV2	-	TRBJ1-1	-	CASRKPATGKNTEAFF	TGTGCCAGCAGGAAGCCGGCGACAGGAAAGAACACTGAAGCTTTCTTT
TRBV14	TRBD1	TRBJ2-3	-	CASSKGTDRGITDTQYF	TGTGCCAGCAGCAAGGGGACCGACAGGGGTATCACAGATACGCAGTATTTT
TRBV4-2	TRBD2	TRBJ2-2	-	CASSRSLAGGRNTGELFF	TGTGCCAGCAGCCGATCACTAGCGGGGGGCCGGAACACCGGGGAGCTGTTTTTT
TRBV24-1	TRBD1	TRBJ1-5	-	CATPPQGADGYGSNQPQHF	TGTGCCACCCCCCCGCAGGGGGCTGATGGCTATGGTAGCAATCAGCCCCAGCATTTT
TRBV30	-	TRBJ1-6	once	CAWSRNSPLHF	TGTGCCTGGAGCAGAAATTCACCCCTCCACTTT
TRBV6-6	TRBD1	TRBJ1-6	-	CASSYAVRGDSPLHF	TGTGCCAGCAGTTACGCTGTCAGGGGGGATTCACCCCTCCACTTT
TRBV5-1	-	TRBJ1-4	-	CASSPFGTSNEKLFF	TGCGCCAGCAGCCCGTTCGGGACATCTAATGAAAAACTGTTTTTT
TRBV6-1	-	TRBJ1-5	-	CASSEGGVFNQPQHF	TGTGCCAGCAGTGAAGGGGGGGTATTCAATCAGCCCCAGCATTTT
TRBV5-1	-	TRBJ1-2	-	CASSPPLPEGYTF	TGCGCCAGCAGCCCGCCCTTGCCGGAGGGCTACACCTTC
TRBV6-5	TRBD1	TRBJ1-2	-	CASQREGTGTYGYTF	TGTGCCAGCCAGCGAGAAGGGACAGGTACCTATGGCTACACCTTC
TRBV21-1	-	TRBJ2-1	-	CASSKGRGPPGVNEQFF	TGTGCCAGCAGCAAGGGGCGGGGGCCGCCGGGGGTCAATGAGCAGTTCTTC
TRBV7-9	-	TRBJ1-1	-	CASSLNRINTEAFF	TGTGCCAGCAGCTTAAACAGAATAAACACTGAAGCTTTCTTT
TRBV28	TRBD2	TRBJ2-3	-	CASRHTASGRSGDTQYF	TGTGCCAGCAGACATACTGCTAGCGGGAGGTCCGGAGATACGCAGTATTTT
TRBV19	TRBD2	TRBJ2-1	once	CASSMREASNEQFF	TGTGCCAGTAGTATGCGGGAGGCATCAAATGAGCAGTTCTTC
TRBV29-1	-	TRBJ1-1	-	CSVVRQVYTEAFF	TGCAGCGTCGTTCGACAGGTCTACACTGAAGCTTTCTTT
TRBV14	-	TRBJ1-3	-	CASSHRGNTIYF	TGTGCCAGCAGCCATAGAGGAAACACCATATATTTT
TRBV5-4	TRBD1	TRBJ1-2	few	CASSVGQGALGYTF	TGTGCCAGCAGCGTGGGACAGGGGGCGCTTGGCTACACCTTC